This passage covers 22 T cell receptor beta chains from one sample sequenced in a study of T cells in Graves' hyperthyroidism and ophthalmopathy. TCR beta CDR3 sequences were amplified from RNA transcripts. With the HTBI primer set, the TCR CDR3 went through a first round of RT-PCR. TCRdb re-called the multiplex PCR reads with MiXCR, one entry per CDR3 protein. This sample has about 560,000 distinct CDR3 sequences, with around 15% found just once. Sequencing was done on a sample of blood. These receptor sequences come from a woman aged 40-49 years with Graves' hyperthyroidism.

This clonotype was picked up a small number of times. J is TRBJ2-1 and V is TRBV27; 10 bases map to TRBD1. V gave up 3 bases and J gave up 9 bases; unmatched junction bases: 8. Germline assignment: CDR1 MNHEY and CDR2 SMNVEV (reference sequence). This CDR3 spans 15 amino acids. CDR3 nucleotides: TGTGCCAGCAGTTTTTCCGGGACAGGGGTTAGTGAGCAGTTCTTC. This translates into CASSFSGTGVSEQFF.

There are a few counts of this clonotype. The chain has TRBV6-1 and TRBJ2-2; D uncertain. The germline V gene encodes CDR1 MNHNS and CDR2 SASEGT. The V and J ends lost 8 bases and 4 bases respectively, with 11 bases between them. This CDR3 comprises 13 residues. The CDR3 sequence is CASLGRSTGELFF. CDR3 DNA sequence: TGTGCCAGCCTTGGACGTAGCACCGGGGAGCTGTTTTTT.

This clonotype was observed many times. CDR3 in amino acids: CAWSVRGSKNIQYF. The CDR3 nucleotides read TGTGCCTGGAGTGTACGTGGCAGTAAAAACATTCAGTACTTC. V gene TRBV30 combines with J gene TRBJ2-4; no clear D gene. In germline, CDR1 is GTSNPN, CDR2 SVGIG (reference sequence). Trimming left V 0 bases short and J 4 bases short, with 10 bases between. The CDR3 extends over 14 amino acids.

The chain is built from TRBV25-1 and TRBJ2-1; 8 nucleotides align to TRBD2. This CDR3 spans 15 amino acids. From germline, CDR1 is MGHDK and CDR2 SYGVNS. The J segment lost 9 bases and the V segment lost 3 bases, leaving 10 bases of the junction unmatched. CDR3 loop: CASSDTRVSGSEQFF. CDR3 DNA: TGTGCCAGCAGTGACACCCGAGTGAGCGGGAGTGAGCAGTTCTTC.

Ten or more counts support this clonotype. This chain uses TRBV5-1 with TRBJ2-5; 10 nucleotides match TRBD2. The junction had 3 bases not matched to a gene; V was cut back by 3 bases and J by 4 bases. This CDR3 spans 14 amino acids. Looked up from germline, CDR1 is SGHRS and CDR2 is YFSETQ. CDR3 nucleotides: TGCGCCAGCAGCTGGGCTAGCGGGAGAGAGACCCAGTACTTC. As protein: CASSWASGRETQYF. Looking up the rest from reference TRBV5-1 and TRBJ2-5 gives the full variable domain: KAGVTQTPRYLIKTRGQQVTLSCSPISGHRSVSWYQQTPGQGLQFLFEYFSETQRNKGNFPGRFSGRQFSNSRSEMNVSTLELGDSALYLCASSWASGRETQYFGPGTRLLVL.

About this clonotype: At one boundary the junction diverges from the germline segment, which might be a read error. This chain links TRBV9 with TRBJ2-1; D remains ambiguous. Germline V gene data show CDR1 as SGDLS and CDR2 as YYNGEE. The CDR3 is made up of 14 amino acids. For the CDR3, the DNA is TGTACCAGCAGCTCCACACTCCGGGACAATGAGCAGTTCTTC. Its protein product is CTSSSTLRDNEQFF.

This clonotype has just a few counts. The gene calls are TRBV19 and TRBJ1-2, with D possibly being TRBD1 (6 bases). Germline assignment: CDR1 LNHDA and CDR2 SQIVND (reference sequence). CDR3 length equals 14 residues. The ends were cut back, 5 bases at V and 5 bases at J, with 15 bases in the middle. CDR3 region: CASSPRWTDYGYTF. The CDR3 nucleotides read TGTGCCAGTAGTCCTCGTTGGACAGATTATGGCTACACCTTC.

The rearrangement uses TRBV20-1 and TRBJ2-2; 9 bases align to TRBD1. After removal of 0 bases from V and 3 bases from J, the junction contained 8 bases not matched to a gene. The CDR3 is 17 amino acids. The germline V gene encodes CDR1 DFQATT and CDR2 SNEGSKA (reference sequence). CDR3 in amino acids: CSARDLMRTGDTGELFF. Here the CDR3 DNA reads TGCAGTGCTAGAGATTTGATGAGGACAGGGGACACCGGGGAGCTGTTTTTT.

This clonotype was counted a few times. A read error may account for a junction end that differs from germline. The rearrangement joins TRBV7-8 to TRBJ2-1, with 8 nucleotides matching TRBD2. The CDR3 is made up of 18 amino acids. CDR1 is SGHVS and CDR2 is FQNEAQ in the germline V gene. CDR3 region: CASSQVPPGAGAYNEQFF. CDR3 sequence (DNA): TGCGCCAGCAGCCAAGTACCTCCGGGAGCGGGAGCTTACAATGAGCAGTTCTTC. Complete variable domain (other parts from reference TRBV7-8 and TRBJ2-1): GAGVSQSPRYKVAKRGQDVALRCDPISGHVSLFWYQQALGQGPEFLTYFQNEAQLDKSGLPSDRFFAERPEGSVSTLKIQRTQQEDSAVYLCASSQVPPGAGAYNEQFFGPGTRLTVL.

This clonotype was detected ten times or more. The chain is built from TRBV28 and TRBJ1-4; D is unresolved. V lost 3 bases and J 0 bases, leaving 11 bases between the germline ends. The CDR3 spans 16 residues. CDR1 and CDR2 from the germline V gene are MDHEN and SYDVKM. The CDR3 reads CASSFLSISTNEKLFF. The DNA for the CDR3 is TGTGCCAGCAGTTTTTTGTCGATCTCAACTAATGAAAAACTGTTTTTT.

This clonotype has a handful of counts. The rearrangement joins TRBV10-3 to TRBJ2-2; 7 nucleotides match TRBD2. CDR3 length equals 14 residues. Germline V lookup: CDR1 ENHRY, CDR2 SYGVKD. V lost 6 bases, J lost 6 bases, and 7 bases stayed unmatched. The DNA of the CDR3 is TGTGCCATCAGGAGGGACGGGGGGTCCGGGGAGCTGTTTTTT. It is translated as CAIRRDGGSGELFF.

The chain combines TRBV5-1 with TRBJ2-5; TRBD1 or TRBD2 may be the D gene (5 bases each). From germline, CDR1 is SGHRS and CDR2 YFSETQ. Trimming removed 3 bases at V and 3 bases at J, with 9 bases between. There are 13 residues in the CDR3. The CDR3 sequence: CASSYGTKETQYF. The CDR3 coding sequence is TGCGCCAGCAGCTATGGGACGAAAGAGACCCAGTACTTC.

The chain joins TRBV19 to TRBJ2-7; no reliable D call. CDR1 and CDR2 (germline): LNHDA, SQIVND (reference sequence). The V end lost 4 bases, the J end lost 4 bases, and 11 bases lay between the germline ends. This CDR3 is 13 amino acids long. CDR3 in amino acids: CASSKDFGYEQYF. The CDR3, as DNA: TGTGCCAGTAGTAAGGATTTTGGTTACGAGCAGTACTTC.

On this clonotype: One base away lies a much larger clone, so this may be a sequencing read error. The chain employs TRBV28 and TRBJ2-1, with 8 bases identical to TRBD1. Germline lookup yields CDR1 MDHEN and CDR2 SYDVKM. CDR3 length: 14 amino acids. After removal of 2 bases from V and 8 bases from J, the junction contained 5 bases not matched to a gene. CDR3 region: CASSLETGAHEQFF. The CDR3 nucleotides are TGTGCCAGCAGTTTAGAGACAGGGGCCCATGAGCAGTTCTTC.

This clonotype has a handful of counts. This chain connects TRBV28 to TRBJ2-7, with D maybe TRBD1 (6 bases). This CDR3 region has 12 residues. Germline lookup yields CDR1 MDHEN and CDR2 SYDVKM. The germline V and J ends were trimmed by 6 bases and 4 bases, with 10 bases remaining between them. The CDR3 reads CASRLTGYEQYF. CDR3 in DNA: TGTGCCAGCAGGCTGACAGGATACGAGCAGTACTTC.

The sample holds many counts of this clonotype. The chain combines TRBV7-9 with TRBJ2-7, with D possibly matching TRBD2 (5 bases). Germline values: CDR1 SEHNR, CDR2 FQNEAQ (reference sequence). The V end was cut by 5 bases, the J end by 7 bases, with 18 bases between. CDR3 length: 14 residues. The DNA for the CDR3 is TGTGCCAGCAGCCAAGTGGCTATGACGGGAGAGCAGTACTTC. Protein sequence: CASSQVAMTGEQYF.

Regarding this clonotype: A read error may explain this, as a much larger clone is one base away. V and J are TRBV12-3 or TRBV12-4 and TRBJ1-1, with unresolved D. This CDR3 comprises 12 residues. The germline V and J ends were trimmed by 1 base and 7 bases, with 7 bases remaining between them. This CDR3 reads CASSLGRVEAFF. The CDR3 DNA reads TGTGCCAGCAGTTTAGGAAGGGTTGAAGCTTTCTTT.

As for this clonotype: It is likely a read error, because the conserved phenylalanine at the end of the CDR3 is missing. The chain is built from TRBV5-1 and TRBJ1-1, with TRBD1 matching over 7 bases. The CDR3 has 14 amino acids. The junction had 9 bases not matched to a gene; V was cut back by 4 bases and J by 6 bases. The V gene's germline CDR1 is SGHRS and CDR2 YFSETQ. The DNA of the CDR3 is TGCGCCAGCAGCCATTCAGGGGGGGCAGCTGAAGCTTTCCTT. It yields the protein CASSHSGGAAEAFL.

This sequence joins TRBV5-1 and TRBJ2-5; 10 bases align to TRBD2. This CDR3 contains 15 residues. Germline V lookup: CDR1 SGHRS, CDR2 YFSETQ. V lost 4 bases, J lost 3 bases, and 6 bases stayed unmatched. Written as DNA, the CDR3 is TGCGCCAGCAGCAGGCTAGCGGGAGTAGAAGAGACCCAGTACTTC. Translating it yields CASSRLAGVEETQYF.

The chain employs TRBV19 and TRBJ1-2; 8 nucleotides line up with TRBD1. Germline V gene data show CDR1 as LNHDA and CDR2 as SQIVND (reference sequence). Trimming at V came to 9 bases and at J to 7 bases, leaving 10 bases not matched to a gene. This CDR3 spans 13 amino acids. The CDR3 DNA sequence: TGTGCCAGCGCGACAGGGGATCTGACTGGCTACACCTTC. Translated, it gives CASATGDLTGYTF.

This clonotype was observed a handful of times. The gene calls are TRBV24-1 and TRBJ2-5; 9 positions match TRBD2. Germline-derived CDR1 and CDR2 are KGHDR and SFDVKD. The CDR3 loop spans 16 amino acids. With 4 bases clipped from V and 2 bases from J, the junction kept 7 bases outside the gene matches. Here the CDR3 reads CATSEGSGRSQETQYF. The CDR3 bases are TGTGCCACCAGTGAAGGAAGCGGGAGGTCACAAGAGACCCAGTACTTC.

The rearrangement uses TRBV29-1 and TRBJ2-3; 8 nucleotides line up with TRBD1. J lost 1 base, V lost 3 bases, and 3 bases had no gene match. This CDR3 comprises 14 residues. Germline CDR1 SQVTM, CDR2 ANQGSEA. CDR3 protein: CSVDSTGGTDTQYF. CDR3 DNA sequence: TGCAGCGTTGACTCGACAGGGGGCACAGATACGCAGTATTTT.